This TCR beta chain was retrieved from a study of memory CD4+ T cells and cytomegalovirus serostatus. Single viable CD3+CD4+CD8-CD45RO+ cells were sorted as the memory CD4+ T cells. With 5 bases removed from V and 5 bases from J, the gap between germline ends came to 18 bases. CDR1 is MDHEN, CDR2 SYDVKM, per germline. CDR3 size: 15 residues. The data were produced by immunoSEQ multiplex PCR, yet TCRdb's version contains in-frame clones alone and is incomplete. The table includes 25,000 to 35,000 clones, approximately 76% detected once. This TCR derives from an adult in good health and CMV-seronegative. Some clones in this sample may be carry-over from other donors' samples. The chain links TRBV28 to TRBJ1-1, with D maybe TRBD1 (5 bases). Sequences were obtained from memory CD4+ T cells from blood. CDR3 nucleotide sequence: TGTGCCAGCAGTAACAATCAGGGATGGCGAACTGAAGCTTTCTTT. The encoded protein is CASSNNQGWRTEAFF.